The rows below give T cell receptor beta chains drawn from one sample of a study of blood T cells in healthy people across ages. MiXCR was run by TCRdb on the 5' RACE reads, yielding one entry per CDR3 protein. The sample lists 1.2 million to 1.5 million distinct CDR3 sequences, approximately 42% seen once, with around 8% in the top ten. Sequencing input: blood. The receptors derive from a woman under 30 in good health. CDR3s include the opening cysteine and the closing phenylalanine or tryptophan. A D gene is named only where the DNA matches it firmly. A row's size may be missing; if present it is once, few, many or a size class.

J | V | D | size | DNA | CDR3
TRBJ2-3 | TRBV4-1 | TRBD2 | few | TGCGCCAGCAGCCAGGACGAGAGGCCTAGCGGGGGAACAGATACGCAGTATTTT | CASSQDERPSGGTDTQYF
TRBJ2-6 | TRBV7-8 | TRBD1 | NA | TGTGCCAGCAGCTTAGGTCGGGACAGTCTCTCTGGGGCCAACGTCCTGACTTTC | CASSLGRDSLSGANVLTF
TRBJ2-1 | TRBV5-5 | NA | NA | TGTGCCAGCACCTTAGGACTTTGGAATGAGCAGTTCTTC | CASTLGLWNEQFF
TRBJ2-1 | TRBV20-1 | NA | NA | TGCAGTGCTAGGGCTAGCTACAATGAGCAGTTCTTC | CSARASYNEQFF
TRBJ2-1 | TRBV27 | NA | NA | TGTGCCAGCAGTCCTTCTGTCTCCGCAGAGCAGTTCTTC | CASSPSVSAEQFF
TRBJ2-3 | TRBV29-1 | NA | few | TGCAGCGCGGCGAAAGGGAGTGGCACAGATACGCAGTATTTT | CSAAKGSGTDTQYF
TRBJ1-5 | TRBV20-1 | TRBD1 | NA | TGCAGTGCTCTAGACAGGGAAGGCAATCAGCCCCAGCATTTT | CSALDREGNQPQHF
TRBJ2-5 | TRBV29-1 | NA | few | TGCAGCGGGGGCCCGGAAGAGACCCAGTACTTC | CSGGPEETQYF
TRBJ2-3 | TRBV25-1 | TRBD2 | few | TGTGCCAGCATTGGACTAGCGGGACTCACAGATACGCAGTATTTT | CASIGLAGLTDTQYF
TRBJ1-2 | TRBV4-2 | NA | few | TGTGCCAGCAGCCAAGAAGTGAGATCGGGATGGGGCTACACCTTC | CASSQEVRSGWGYTF
TRBJ2-3 | TRBV7-9 | NA | NA | TGTGCCAGCAGCTACCTCGCCCCCCGACTGGAATACACAGATACGCAGTATTTT | CASSYLAPRLEYTDTQYF
TRBJ2-7 | TRBV6-2/TRBV6-3 | NA | NA | TGTGCCAGCGGGCGGGGCGGTCTAGACTCCTACGAGCAGTACTTC | CASGRGGLDSYEQYF
TRBJ2-4 | TRBV29-1 | NA | NA | TGCAGCGTTGAAGGTTTGGGAAAGAAAAACATTCAGTACTTC | CSVEGLGKKNIQYF
TRBJ2-1 | TRBV4-1 | TRBD2 | few | TGCGCCAGCAGCCAGAGACTAGCAGATGAGCAGTTCTTC | CASSQRLADEQFF
TRBJ2-1 | TRBV29-1 | TRBD2 | few | TGCAGCGTTGAAGACCCCCATAGCGGGAGGTCCTACAATGAGCAGTTCTTC | CSVEDPHSGRSYNEQFF
TRBJ2-7 | TRBV13 | NA | few | TGTGCCAGCAGCGCCGGGTCCAACTCCTACGAGCAGTACTTC | CASSAGSNSYEQYF
TRBJ2-3 | TRBV2 | NA | NA | TGCGCCAGCAGTGAAACTGACTGGCTAATTAGCACAGATACGCAGTATTTT | CASSETDWLISTDTQYF
TRBJ1-1 | TRBV3-1 | NA | NA | TGTGCCAGCAGCTCCCTCGGGGGGGCGCGGATGAACACTGAAGCTTTCTTT | CASSSLGGARMNTEAFF